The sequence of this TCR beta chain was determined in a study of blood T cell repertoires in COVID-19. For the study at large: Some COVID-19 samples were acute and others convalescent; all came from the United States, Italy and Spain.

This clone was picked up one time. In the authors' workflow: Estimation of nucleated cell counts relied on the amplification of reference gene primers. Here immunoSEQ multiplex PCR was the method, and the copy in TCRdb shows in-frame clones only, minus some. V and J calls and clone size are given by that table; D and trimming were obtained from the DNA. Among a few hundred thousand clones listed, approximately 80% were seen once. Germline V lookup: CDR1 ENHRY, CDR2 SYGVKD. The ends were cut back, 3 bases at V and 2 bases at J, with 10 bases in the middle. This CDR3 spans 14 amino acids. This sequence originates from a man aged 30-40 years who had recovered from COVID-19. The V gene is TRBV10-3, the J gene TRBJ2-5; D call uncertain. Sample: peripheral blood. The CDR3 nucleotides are TGTGCCATCAGTGATCTGGCGGAACAAGAGACCCAGTACTTC. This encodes CAISDLAEQETQYF.